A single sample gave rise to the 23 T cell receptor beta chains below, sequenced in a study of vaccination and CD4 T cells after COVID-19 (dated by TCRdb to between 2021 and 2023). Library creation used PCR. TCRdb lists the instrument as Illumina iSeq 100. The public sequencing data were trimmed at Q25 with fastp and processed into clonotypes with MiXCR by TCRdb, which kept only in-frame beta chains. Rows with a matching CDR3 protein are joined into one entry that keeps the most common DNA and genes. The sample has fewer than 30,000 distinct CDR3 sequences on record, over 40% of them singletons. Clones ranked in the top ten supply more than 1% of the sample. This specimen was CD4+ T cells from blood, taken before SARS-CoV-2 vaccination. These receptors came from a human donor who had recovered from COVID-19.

The DNA of the CDR3 is TGTGCCAGCCAACGGGACAGGGGACAAGAGACCCAGTACTTC. This codes for CASQRDRGQETQYF. The chain couples TRBV2 to TRBJ2-5; TRBD1 matches 10 bases. With V trimmed by 8 bases and J by 2 bases, 5 bases remained unmatched. CDR3 size: 14 residues. Germline CDR1 is SNHLY and CDR2 is FYNNEI.

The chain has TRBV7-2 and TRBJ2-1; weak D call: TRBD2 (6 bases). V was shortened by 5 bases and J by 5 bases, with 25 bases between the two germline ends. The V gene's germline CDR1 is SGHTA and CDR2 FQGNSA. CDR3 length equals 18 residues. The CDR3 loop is CASSTPYGGRTDHNEQFF. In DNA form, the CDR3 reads TGTGCCAGCAGCACCCCCTATGGGGGGAGGACGGATCACAATGAGCAGTTCTTC.

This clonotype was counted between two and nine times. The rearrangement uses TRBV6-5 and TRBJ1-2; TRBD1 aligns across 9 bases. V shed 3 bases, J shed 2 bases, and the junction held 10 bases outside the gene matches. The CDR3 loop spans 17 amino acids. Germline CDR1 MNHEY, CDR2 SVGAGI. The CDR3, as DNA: TGTGCCAGCAGTTATAGGGTAACGACAGGGGGGAACTATGGCTACACCTTC. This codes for CASSYRVTTGGNYGYTF.

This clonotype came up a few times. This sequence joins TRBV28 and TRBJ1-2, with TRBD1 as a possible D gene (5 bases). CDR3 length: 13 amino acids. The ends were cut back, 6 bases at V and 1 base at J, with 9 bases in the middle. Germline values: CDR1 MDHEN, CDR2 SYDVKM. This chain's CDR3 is CASRQGHNYGYTF. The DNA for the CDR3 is TGTGCCAGCAGACAAGGACATAACTATGGCTACACCTTC.

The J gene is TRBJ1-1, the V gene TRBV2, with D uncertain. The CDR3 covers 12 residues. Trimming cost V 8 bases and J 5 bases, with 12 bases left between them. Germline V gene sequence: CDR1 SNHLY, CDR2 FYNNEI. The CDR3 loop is CASETTGTEAFF. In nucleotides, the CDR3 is TGTGCCAGCGAAACGACGGGGACTGAAGCTTTCTTT.

The chain's CDR3 is CATSRQRGGFQHF. Written as DNA, the CDR3 is TGTGCCACCAGCAGACAGCGTGGCGGGTTCCAGCATTTT. This sequence joins TRBV15 and TRBJ1-5, with D hard to call. V lost 2 bases and J 12 bases, leaving 14 bases between the germline ends. The CDR3 runs to 13 residues. Germline V gene lookup returns CDR1 LNHNV and CDR2 YYDKDF (reference sequence). The variable domain in full, with the rest retrieved from reference TRBV15 and TRBJ1-5, is DAMVIQNPRYQVTQFGKPVTLSCSQTLNHNVMYWYQQKSSQAPKLLFHYYDKDFNNEADTPDNFQSRRPNTSFCFLDIRSPGLGDTAMYLCATSRQRGGFQHFGDGTRLSIL.

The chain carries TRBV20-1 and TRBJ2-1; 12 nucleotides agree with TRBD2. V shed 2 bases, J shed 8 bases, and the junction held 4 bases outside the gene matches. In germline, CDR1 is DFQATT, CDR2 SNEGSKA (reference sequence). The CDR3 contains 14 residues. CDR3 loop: CSARLAGGWDEQFF. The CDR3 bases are TGCAGTGCTAGACTAGCGGGAGGGTGGGATGAGCAGTTCTTC.

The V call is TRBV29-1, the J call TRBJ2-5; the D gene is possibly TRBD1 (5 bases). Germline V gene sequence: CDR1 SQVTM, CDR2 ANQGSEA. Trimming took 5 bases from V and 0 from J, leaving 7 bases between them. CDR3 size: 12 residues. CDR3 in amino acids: CSVRTNQETQYF. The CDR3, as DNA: TGCAGCGTTCGGACAAACCAAGAGACCCAGTACTTC.

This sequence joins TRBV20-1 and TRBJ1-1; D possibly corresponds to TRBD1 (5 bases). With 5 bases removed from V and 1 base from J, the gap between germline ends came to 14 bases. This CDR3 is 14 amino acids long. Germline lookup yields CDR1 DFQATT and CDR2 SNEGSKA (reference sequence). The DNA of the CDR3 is TGCAGTGCTTCGCCAGGGAGCGCGAACACTGAAGCTTTCTTT. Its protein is CSASPGSANTEAFF.

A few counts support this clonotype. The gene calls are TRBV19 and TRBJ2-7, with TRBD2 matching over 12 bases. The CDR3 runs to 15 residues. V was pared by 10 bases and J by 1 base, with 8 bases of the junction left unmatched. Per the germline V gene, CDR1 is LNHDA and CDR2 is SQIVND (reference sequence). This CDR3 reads CATMMTSGRSYEQYF. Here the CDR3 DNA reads TGTGCCACAATGATGACTAGCGGGAGATCCTACGAGCAGTACTTC.

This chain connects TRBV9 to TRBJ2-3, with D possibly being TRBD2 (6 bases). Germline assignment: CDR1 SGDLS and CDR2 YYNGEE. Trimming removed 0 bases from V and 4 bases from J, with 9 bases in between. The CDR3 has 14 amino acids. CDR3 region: CASSVAGTPDTQYF. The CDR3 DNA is TGTGCCAGCAGCGTAGCAGGGACTCCAGATACGCAGTATTTT.

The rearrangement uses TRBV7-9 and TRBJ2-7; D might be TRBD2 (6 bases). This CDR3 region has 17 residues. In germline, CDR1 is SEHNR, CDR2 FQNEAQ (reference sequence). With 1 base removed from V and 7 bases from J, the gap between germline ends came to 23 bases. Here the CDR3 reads CASSLVLSPGGLWEQYF. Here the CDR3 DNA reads TGTGCCAGCAGCTTAGTTCTTTCGCCCGGGGGACTCTGGGAGCAGTACTTC. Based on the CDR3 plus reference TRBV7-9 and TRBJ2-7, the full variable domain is DTGVSQNPRHKITKRGQNVTFRCDPISEHNRLYWYRQTLGQGPEFLTYFQNEAQLEKSRLLSDRFSAERPKGSFSTLEIQRTEQGDSAMYLCASSLVLSPGGLWEQYFGPGTRLTVT.

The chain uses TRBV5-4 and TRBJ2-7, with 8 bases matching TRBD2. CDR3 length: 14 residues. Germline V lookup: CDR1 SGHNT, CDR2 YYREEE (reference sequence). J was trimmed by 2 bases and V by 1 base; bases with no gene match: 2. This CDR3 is CASSLREGAYEQYF. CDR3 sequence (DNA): TGTGCCAGCAGCTTGCGGGAGGGAGCCTACGAGCAGTACTTC.

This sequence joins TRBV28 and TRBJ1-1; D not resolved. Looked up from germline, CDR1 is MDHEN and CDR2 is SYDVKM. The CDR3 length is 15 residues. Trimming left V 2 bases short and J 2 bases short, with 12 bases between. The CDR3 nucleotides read TGTGCCAGCAGTTTAAGCGAGGGCCTTAACACTGAAGCTTTCTTT. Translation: CASSLSEGLNTEAFF. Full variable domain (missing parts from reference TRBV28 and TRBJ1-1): DVKVTQSSRYLVKRTGEKVFLECVQDMDHENMFWYRQDPGLGLRLIYFSYDVKMKEKGDIPEGYSVSREKKERFSLILESASTNQTSMYLCASSLSEGLNTEAFFGQGTRLTVV.

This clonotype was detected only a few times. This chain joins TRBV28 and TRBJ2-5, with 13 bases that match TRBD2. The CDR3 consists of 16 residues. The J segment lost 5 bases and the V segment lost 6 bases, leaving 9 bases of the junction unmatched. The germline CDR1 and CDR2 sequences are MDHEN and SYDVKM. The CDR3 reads CASSTSGRGSYETQYF. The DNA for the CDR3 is TGTGCCAGCAGCACTAGCGGGAGGGGATCTTATGAGACCCAGTACTTC.

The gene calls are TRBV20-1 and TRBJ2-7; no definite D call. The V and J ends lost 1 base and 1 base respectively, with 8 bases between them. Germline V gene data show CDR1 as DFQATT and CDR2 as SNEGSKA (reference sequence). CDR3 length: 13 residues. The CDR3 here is CSARGTRSYEQYF. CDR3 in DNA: TGCAGTGCTAGAGGCACACGGTCCTACGAGCAGTACTTC.

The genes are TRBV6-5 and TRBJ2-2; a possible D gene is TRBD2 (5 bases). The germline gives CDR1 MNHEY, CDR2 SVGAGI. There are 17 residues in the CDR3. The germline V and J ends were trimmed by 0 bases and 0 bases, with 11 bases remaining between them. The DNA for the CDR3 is TGTGCCAGCAGTTACTCGAGGCCAGCGGCGAACACCGGGGAGCTGTTTTTT. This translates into CASSYSRPAANTGELFF.

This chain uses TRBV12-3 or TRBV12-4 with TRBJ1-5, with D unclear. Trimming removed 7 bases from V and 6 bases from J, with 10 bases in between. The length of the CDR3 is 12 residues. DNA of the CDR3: TGTGCCAGCAAGGGTCGGGGTCAGCCCCAGCATTTT. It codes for CASKGRGQPQHF.

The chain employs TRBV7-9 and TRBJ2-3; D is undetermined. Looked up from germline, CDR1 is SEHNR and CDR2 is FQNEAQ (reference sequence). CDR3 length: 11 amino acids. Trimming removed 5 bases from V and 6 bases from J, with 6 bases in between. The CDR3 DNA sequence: TGTGCCAGCAGCCCCACGGATACGCAGTATTTT. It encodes CASSPTDTQYF.

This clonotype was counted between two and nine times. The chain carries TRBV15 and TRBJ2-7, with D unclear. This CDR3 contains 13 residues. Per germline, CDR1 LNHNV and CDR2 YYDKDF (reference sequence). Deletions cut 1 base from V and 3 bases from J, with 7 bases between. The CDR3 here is CATSRVTNYEQYF. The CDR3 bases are TGTGCCACCAGCAGAGTTACCAACTACGAGCAGTACTTC.

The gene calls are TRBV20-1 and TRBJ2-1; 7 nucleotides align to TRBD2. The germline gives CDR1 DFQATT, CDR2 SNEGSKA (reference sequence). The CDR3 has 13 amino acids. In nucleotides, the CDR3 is TGCAGCGAACCGGGGGGAGGGAGCGATGAGCAGTTCTTC. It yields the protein CSEPGGGSDEQFF.

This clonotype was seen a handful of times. The CDR3 loop is CSAKAGDFFDEQFF. In DNA, the CDR3 is TGCAGTGCTAAAGCGGGAGATTTCTTCGATGAGCAGTTCTTC. This chain connects TRBV20-1 to TRBJ2-1, with 8 bases fitting TRBD2. The CDR3 has 14 amino acids. Unmatched junction bases numbered 10, after V lost 4 bases and J lost 8 bases. CDR1 is DFQATT and CDR2 is SNEGSKA in the germline V gene (reference sequence).

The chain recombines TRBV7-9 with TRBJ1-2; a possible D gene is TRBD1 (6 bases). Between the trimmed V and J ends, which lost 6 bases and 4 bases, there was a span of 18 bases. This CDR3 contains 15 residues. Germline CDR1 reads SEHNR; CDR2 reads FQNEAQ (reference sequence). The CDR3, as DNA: TGTGCCAGCAGTTATTGGAACAGGGAACCCTATGGCTACACCTTC. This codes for CASSYWNREPYGYTF.